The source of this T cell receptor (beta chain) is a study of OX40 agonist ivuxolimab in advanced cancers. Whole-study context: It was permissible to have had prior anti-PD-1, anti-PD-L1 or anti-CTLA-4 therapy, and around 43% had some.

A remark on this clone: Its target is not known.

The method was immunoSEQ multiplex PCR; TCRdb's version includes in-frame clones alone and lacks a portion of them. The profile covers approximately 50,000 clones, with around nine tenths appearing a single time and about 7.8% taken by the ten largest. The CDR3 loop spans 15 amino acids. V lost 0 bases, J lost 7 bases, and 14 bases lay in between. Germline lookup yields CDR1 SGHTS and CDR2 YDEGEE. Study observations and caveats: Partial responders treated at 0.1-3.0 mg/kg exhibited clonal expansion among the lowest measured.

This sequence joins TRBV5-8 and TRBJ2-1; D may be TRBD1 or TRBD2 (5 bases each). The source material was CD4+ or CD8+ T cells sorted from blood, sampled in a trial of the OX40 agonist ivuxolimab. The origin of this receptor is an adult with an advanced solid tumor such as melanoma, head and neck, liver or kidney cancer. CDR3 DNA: TGTGCCAGCAGCTTGGGGGGACCCCGATCGAATGAGCAGTTCTTC. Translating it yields CASSLGGPRSNEQFF.